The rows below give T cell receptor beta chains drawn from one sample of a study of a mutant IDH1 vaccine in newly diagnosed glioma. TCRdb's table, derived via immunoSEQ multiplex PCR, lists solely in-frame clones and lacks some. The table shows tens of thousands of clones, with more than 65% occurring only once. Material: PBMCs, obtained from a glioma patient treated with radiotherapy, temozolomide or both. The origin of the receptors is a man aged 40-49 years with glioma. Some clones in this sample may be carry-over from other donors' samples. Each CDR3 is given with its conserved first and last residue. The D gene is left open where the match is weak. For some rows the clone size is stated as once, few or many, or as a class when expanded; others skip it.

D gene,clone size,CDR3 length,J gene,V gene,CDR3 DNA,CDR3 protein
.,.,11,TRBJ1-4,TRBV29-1,TGCAGCGTTGAAGGGCACGGGAGTCTGTTTTTT,CSVEGHGSLFF
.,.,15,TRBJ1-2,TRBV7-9,TGTGCCAGCAGCCCCAATAAGGCCCGGACCTATGGCTACACCTTC,CASSPNKARTYGYTF
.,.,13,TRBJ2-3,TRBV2,TGTGCCAGCAGGCTCGGCCTCGGAAATACGCAGTATTTT,CASRLGLGNTQYF
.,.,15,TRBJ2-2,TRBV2,TGTGCCAGAACCGGGAACTCGGCGAACACCGGGGAGCTGTTTTTT,CARTGNSANTGELFF
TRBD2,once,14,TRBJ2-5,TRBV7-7,TGTGCTAGCAGCTTAGCGGGGGCGGGAGAGACCCAGTACTTC,CASSLAGAGETQYF
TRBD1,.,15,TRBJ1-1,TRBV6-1,TGTGCCAGCAGGACCGGACAGGGCGGGAACACTGAAGCTTTCTTT,CASRTGQGGNTEAFF
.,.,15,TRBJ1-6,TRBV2,TGTGCCAGCAGTGAAGAGAATCCTTACAATTCACCCCTCCACTTT,CASSEENPYNSPLHF
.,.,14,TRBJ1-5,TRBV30,TGTGCCTGGAGTGGGGTTGATAGCAATCAGCCCCAGCATTTT,CAWSGVDSNQPQHF
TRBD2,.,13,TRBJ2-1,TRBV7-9,TGTGCCAGCTTACGAGCGGGGGGTGATGAGCAGTTCTTC,CASLRAGGDEQFF
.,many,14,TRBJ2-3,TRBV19,TGTGCCAGTAGTATACGGGGGGCTTGGGATACGCAGTATTTT,CASSIRGAWDTQYF
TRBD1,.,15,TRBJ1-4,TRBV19,TGTGCCAGTAGCACACTCCGGGACAGGGCTGAAAAACTGTTTTTT,CASSTLRDRAEKLFF
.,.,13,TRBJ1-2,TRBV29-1,TGCAGCGCCGGGGAGGGTTCTAACTATGGCTACACCTTC,CSAGEGSNYGYTF
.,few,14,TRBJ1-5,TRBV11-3,TGTGCCAGCAGCGACACCGGGAGCGGTGAGCCCCAGCATTTT,CASSDTGSGEPQHF
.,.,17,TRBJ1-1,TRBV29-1,TGCAGCGTTGAGGAGAGTCCGGGACACCTGGAGAACACTGAAGCTTTCTTT,CSVEESPGHLENTEAFF
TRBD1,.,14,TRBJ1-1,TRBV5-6,TGTGCCAGCAGCTTTGGACAGGGCGGCACTGAAGCTTTCTTT,CASSFGQGGTEAFF
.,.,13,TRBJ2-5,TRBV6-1,TGTGCCAGCACCCCCGGGACACAAGAGACCCAGTACTTC,CASTPGTQETQYF
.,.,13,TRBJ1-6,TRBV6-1,TGTGCCAGCACCTCTAGGGGGGACTCACCCCTCCACTTT,CASTSRGDSPLHF
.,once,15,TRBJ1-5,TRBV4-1,TGCGCCAGCAGCCAAGAGTGGGTTAGCAATCAGCCCCAGCATTTT,CASSQEWVSNQPQHF
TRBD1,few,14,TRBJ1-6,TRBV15,TGTGCCACCAGCCGCCGGGACAGCAATTCACCCCTCCACTTT,CATSRRDSNSPLHF
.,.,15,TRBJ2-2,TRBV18,TGTGCCAGCTCACCAGATTCGAGGAACACCGGGGAGCTGTTTTTT,CASSPDSRNTGELFF
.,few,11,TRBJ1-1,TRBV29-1,TGCAGCGTTGTTGGGCACACTGAAGCTTTCTTT,CSVVGHTEAFF
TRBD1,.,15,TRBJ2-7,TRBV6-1,TGTGCCAGCAGGGACAGGCTCCACAATCCTTACGAGCAGTACTTC,CASRDRLHNPYEQYF
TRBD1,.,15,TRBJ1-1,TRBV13,TGTGCCAGCAGCTTAGCGGGACAGGGGAACACTGAAGCTTTCTTT,CASSLAGQGNTEAFF
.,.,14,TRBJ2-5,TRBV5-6,TGTGCCAGCAGCTTGGGTAACAGTTTGGAGACCCAGTACTTC,CASSLGNSLETQYF
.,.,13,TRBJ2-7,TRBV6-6,TGTGCCAGCAGTTCGCAGGGGATCTACGAGCAGTACTTC,CASSSQGIYEQYF
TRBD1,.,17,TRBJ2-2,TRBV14,TGTGCCAGCAGCCAAGATACCCAGGGGGCGCGGGTCGGGGAGCTGTTTTTT,CASSQDTQGARVGELFF
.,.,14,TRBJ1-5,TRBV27,TGTGCCAGCAGCAAGGACGGCCAAGATCAGCCCCAGCATTTT,CASSKDGQDQPQHF
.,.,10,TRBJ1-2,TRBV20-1,TGCAGTGCTAGTCAGGTTGGCTACACCTTC,CSASQVGYTF
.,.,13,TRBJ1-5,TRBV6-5,TGTGCCAGCAGTTCCTCCTATACGGAGCCCCAGCATTTT,CASSSSYTEPQHF
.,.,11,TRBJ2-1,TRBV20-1,TGCAGTGCCCCCCTGGTTGATGAGCAGTTCTTC,CSAPLVDEQFF
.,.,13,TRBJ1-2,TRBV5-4,TGTGCCAGCAGTTCACAGGTCCAATATGGCTACACCTTC,CASSSQVQYGYTF
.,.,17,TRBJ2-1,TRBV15,TGTGCCACCAGCAGAGATTTGACGGGAATCGACGCGATTGAGCAGTTCTTC,CATSRDLTGIDAIEQFF
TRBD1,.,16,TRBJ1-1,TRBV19,TGTGCCAGTAGTATATTAGGGGACAGGCGGGGAACTGAAGCTTTCTTT,CASSILGDRRGTEAFF